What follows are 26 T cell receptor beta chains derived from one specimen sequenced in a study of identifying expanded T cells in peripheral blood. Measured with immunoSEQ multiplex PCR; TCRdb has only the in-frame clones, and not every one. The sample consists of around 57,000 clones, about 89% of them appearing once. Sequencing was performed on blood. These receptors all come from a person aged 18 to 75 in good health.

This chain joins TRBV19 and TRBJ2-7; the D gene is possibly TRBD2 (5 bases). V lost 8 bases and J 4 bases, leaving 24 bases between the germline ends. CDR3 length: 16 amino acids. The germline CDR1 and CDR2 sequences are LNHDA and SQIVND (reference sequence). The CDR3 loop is CASSKKRVPEPYEQYF. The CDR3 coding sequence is TGTGCCAGTTCGAAGAAGAGGGTGCCGGAACCTTACGAGCAGTACTTC.

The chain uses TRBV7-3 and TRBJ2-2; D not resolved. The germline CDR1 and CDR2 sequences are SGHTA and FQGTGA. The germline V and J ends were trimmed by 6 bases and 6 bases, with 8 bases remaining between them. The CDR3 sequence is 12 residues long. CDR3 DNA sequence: TGTGCCAGCAGTCCCGGACCCGGGGAGCTGTTTTTT. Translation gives CASSPGPGELFF.

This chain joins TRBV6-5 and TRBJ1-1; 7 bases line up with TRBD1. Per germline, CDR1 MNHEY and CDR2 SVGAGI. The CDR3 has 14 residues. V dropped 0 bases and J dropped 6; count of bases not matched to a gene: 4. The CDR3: CASSYSNTGAEAFF. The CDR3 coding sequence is TGTGCCAGCAGTTACTCGAATACAGGGGCTGAAGCTTTCTTT.

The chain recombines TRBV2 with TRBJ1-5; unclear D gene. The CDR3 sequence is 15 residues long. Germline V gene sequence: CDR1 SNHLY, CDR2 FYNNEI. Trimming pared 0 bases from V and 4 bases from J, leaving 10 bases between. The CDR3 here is CASSEARTDNQPQHF. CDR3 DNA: TGTGCCAGCAGTGAAGCTAGGACTGATAATCAGCCCCAGCATTTT.

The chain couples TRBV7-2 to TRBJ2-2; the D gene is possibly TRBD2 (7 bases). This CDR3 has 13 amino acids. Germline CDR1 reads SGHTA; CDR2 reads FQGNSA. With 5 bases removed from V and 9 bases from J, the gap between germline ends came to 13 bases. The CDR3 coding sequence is TGTGCCAGCAGCGGTAGGGGGGGCAGGGAGCTGTTTTTT. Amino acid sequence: CASSGRGGRELFF.

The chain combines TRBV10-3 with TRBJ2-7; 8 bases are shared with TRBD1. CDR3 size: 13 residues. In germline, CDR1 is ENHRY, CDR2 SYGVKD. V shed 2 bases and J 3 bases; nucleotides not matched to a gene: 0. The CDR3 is CAISEGQGYEQYF. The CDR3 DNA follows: TGTGCCATCAGTGAGGGACAGGGCTACGAGCAGTACTTC.

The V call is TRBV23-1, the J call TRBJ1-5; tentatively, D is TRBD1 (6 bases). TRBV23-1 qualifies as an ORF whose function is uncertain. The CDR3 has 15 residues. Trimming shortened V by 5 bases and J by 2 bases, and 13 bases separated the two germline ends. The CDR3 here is CASSYRQARNQPQHF. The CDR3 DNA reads TGCGCCAGCAGTTACCGACAGGCCCGCAATCAGCCCCAGCATTTT.

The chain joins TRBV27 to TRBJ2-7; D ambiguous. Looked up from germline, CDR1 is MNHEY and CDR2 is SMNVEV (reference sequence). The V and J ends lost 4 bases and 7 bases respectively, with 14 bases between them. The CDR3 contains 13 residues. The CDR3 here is CASSSPPSGEQYF. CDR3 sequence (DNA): TGTGCCAGCAGTTCCCCCCCCTCTGGGGAGCAGTACTTC.

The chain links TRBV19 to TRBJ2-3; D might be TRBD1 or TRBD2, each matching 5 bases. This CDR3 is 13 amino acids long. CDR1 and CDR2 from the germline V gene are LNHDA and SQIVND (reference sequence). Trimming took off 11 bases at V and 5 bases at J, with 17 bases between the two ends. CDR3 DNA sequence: TGTGCCTCCGAGGGGCACGCCGGAGATACGCAGTATTTT. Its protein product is CASEGHAGDTQYF.

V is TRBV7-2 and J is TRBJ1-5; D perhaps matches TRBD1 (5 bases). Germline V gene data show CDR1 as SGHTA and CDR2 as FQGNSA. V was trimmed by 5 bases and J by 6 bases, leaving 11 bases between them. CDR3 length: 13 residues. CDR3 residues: CASSHPGGQPQHF. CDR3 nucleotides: TGTGCCAGCAGCCATCCTGGGGGTCAGCCCCAGCATTTT.

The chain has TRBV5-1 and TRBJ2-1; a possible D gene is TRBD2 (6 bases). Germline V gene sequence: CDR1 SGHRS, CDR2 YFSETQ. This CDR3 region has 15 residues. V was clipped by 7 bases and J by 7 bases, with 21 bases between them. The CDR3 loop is CASHHRGTRGNEQFF. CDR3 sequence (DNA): TGCGCCAGCCACCATCGTGGGACTCGGGGTAATGAGCAGTTCTTC.

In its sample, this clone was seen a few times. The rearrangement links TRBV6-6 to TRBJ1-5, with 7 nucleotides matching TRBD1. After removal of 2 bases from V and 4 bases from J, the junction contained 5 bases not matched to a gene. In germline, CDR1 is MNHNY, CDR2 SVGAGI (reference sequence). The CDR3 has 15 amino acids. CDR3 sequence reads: CASSYEGAANQPQHF. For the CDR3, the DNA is TGTGCCAGCAGTTACGAGGGGGCCGCTAATCAGCCCCAGCATTTT.

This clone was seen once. This CDR3 is CASKRTRGGEQFF. DNA for the CDR3: TGTGCCAGCAAACGGACGCGGGGGGGAGAGCAGTTCTTC. The chain combines TRBV27 with TRBJ2-1, with 9 bases matching TRBD2. CDR3 length: 13 amino acids. CDR1 is MNHEY and CDR2 is SMNVEV in the germline V gene (reference sequence). Trimming removed 7 bases from V and 10 bases from J; junction bases left unmatched: 8.

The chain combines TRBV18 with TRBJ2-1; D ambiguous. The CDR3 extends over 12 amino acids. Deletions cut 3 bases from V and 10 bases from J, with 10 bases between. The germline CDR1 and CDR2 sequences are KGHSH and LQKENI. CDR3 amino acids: CASSPFEGEQFF. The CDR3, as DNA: TGTGCCAGCTCACCCTTCGAAGGGGAGCAGTTCTTC.

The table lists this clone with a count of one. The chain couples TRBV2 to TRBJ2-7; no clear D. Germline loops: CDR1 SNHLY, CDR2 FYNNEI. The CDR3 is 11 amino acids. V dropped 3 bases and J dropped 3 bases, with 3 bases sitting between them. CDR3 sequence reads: CASSENYEQYF. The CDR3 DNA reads TGTGCCAGCAGTGAGAACTACGAGCAGTACTTC.

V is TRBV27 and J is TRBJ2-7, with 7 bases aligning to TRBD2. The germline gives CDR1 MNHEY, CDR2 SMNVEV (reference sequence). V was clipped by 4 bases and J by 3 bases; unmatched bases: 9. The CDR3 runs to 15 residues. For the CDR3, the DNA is TGTGCCAGCAGTTCCCGCCTAGCGGTTCTCTACGAGCAGTACTTC. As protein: CASSSRLAVLYEQYF.

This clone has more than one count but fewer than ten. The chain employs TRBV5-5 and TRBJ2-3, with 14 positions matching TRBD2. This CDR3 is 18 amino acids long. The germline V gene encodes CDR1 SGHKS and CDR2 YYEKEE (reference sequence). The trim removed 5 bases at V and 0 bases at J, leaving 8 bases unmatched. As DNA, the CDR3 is TGTGCCAGCAGACCCGGACTAGCGGGAGGCTTTAGCACAGATACGCAGTATTTT. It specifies CASRPGLAGGFSTDTQYF.

The CDR3 DNA reads as TGTGCCTGGAGTGTAATGCTGGGGGGGGCCGGTGAGCAGTTCTTC. Translation: CAWSVMLGGAGEQFF. This rearrangement joins TRBV30 to TRBJ2-1; D possibly corresponds to TRBD2 (7 bases). The CDR3 extends over 15 amino acids. Trimming cost V 0 bases and J 9 bases, with 18 bases left between them. Looked up from germline, CDR1 is GTSNPN and CDR2 is SVGIG (reference sequence).

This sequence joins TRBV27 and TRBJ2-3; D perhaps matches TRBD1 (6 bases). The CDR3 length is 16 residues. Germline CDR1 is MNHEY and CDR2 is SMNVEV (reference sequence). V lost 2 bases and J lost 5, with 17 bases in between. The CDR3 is CASSLMGLDSLDTQYF. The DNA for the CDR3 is TGTGCCAGCAGTTTAATGGGTCTGGACAGCCTAGATACGCAGTATTTT.

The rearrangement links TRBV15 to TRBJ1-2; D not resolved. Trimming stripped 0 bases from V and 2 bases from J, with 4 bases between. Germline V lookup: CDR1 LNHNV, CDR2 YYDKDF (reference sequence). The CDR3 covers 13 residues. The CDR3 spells CATSREGNYGYTF. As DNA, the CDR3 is TGTGCCACCAGCAGAGAGGGGAACTATGGCTACACCTTC.

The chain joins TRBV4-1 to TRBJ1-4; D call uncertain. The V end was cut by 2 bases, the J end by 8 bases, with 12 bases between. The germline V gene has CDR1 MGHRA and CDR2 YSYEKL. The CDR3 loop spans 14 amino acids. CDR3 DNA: TGCGCCAGCAGCCAACCCGGTTCGATGGAAAAACTGTTTTTT. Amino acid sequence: CASSQPGSMEKLFF.

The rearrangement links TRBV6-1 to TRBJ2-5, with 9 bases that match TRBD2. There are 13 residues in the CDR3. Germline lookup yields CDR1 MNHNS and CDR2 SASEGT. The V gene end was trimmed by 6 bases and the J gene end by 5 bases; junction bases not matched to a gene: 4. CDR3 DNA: TGTGCCAGCAGGTTAGCGGGAGAGGAGACCCAGTACTTC. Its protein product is CASRLAGEETQYF.

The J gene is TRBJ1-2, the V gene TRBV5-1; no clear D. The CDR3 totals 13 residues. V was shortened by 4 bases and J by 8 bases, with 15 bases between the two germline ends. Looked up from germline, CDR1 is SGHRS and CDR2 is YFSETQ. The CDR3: CASSPLRGNGYTF. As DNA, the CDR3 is TGCGCCAGCAGCCCCCTGAGAGGGAACGGCTACACCTTC.

CDR3 amino acids: CASSEDGTGQETQYF. In nucleotides, the CDR3 is TGTGCCAGCTCGGAGGATGGGACAGGACAAGAGACCCAGTACTTC. The chain joins TRBV18 to TRBJ2-5; 8 bases match TRBD1. Germline values: CDR1 KGHSH, CDR2 LQKENI. V dropped 6 bases and J dropped 2; count of bases not matched to a gene: 8. The CDR3 spans 15 residues.

CDR3 protein: CASIPPGSYEQYF. As DNA, the CDR3 is TGTGCCAGCATCCCCCCGGGGTCCTACGAGCAGTACTTC. The chain carries TRBV28 and TRBJ2-7; a possible D gene is TRBD2 (5 bases). This CDR3 is 13 amino acids long. Germline V lookup: CDR1 MDHEN, CDR2 SYDVKM. Deletions cut 7 bases from V and 1 base from J, with 11 bases between. The full variable domain, in which reference TRBV28 and TRBJ2-7 provide the parts outside the CDR3, is DVKVTQSSRYLVKRTGEKVFLECVQDMDHENMFWYRQDPGLGLRLIYFSYDVKMKEKGDIPEGYSVSREKKERFSLILESASTNQTSMYLCASIPPGSYEQYFGPGTRLTVT.

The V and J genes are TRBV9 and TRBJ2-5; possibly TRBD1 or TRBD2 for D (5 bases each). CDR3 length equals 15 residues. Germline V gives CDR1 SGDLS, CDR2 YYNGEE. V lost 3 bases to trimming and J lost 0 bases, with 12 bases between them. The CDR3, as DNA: TGTGCCAGCAGCGCCGCCCGGGGCCACCAAGAGACCCAGTACTTC. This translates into CASSAARGHQETQYF.